These 26 T cell receptor beta chains were sequenced from one sample in a study of OX40 agonist ivuxolimab in advanced cancers. Clones were read by immunoSEQ multiplex PCR, and TCRdb kept only the in-frame ones, dropping some. The sample records more than 90,000 clones, roughly 80% being singletons. The sample here was CD4+ or CD8+ T cells sorted from blood, taken in a trial of the OX40 agonist ivuxolimab. The receptors derive from an adult with an advanced solid tumor such as melanoma, head and neck, liver or kidney cancer.

About this clone itself: The identical CDR3 is also encoded by other nucleotide sequences in the sample. V is TRBV18 and J is TRBJ2-3; 7 bases are shared with TRBD2. This CDR3 is 15 amino acids long. V gave up 6 bases and J gave up 3 bases; unmatched junction bases: 9. Germline lookup yields CDR1 KGHSH and CDR2 LQKENI. The CDR3 nucleotides read TGTGCCAGCTCGCCTCGCACGGGAGGAACAGATACGCAGTATTTT. This translates into CASSPRTGGTDTQYF.

This clone appeared once. The chain couples TRBV4-1 to TRBJ2-2, with D possibly being TRBD2 (5 bases). This CDR3 is 15 amino acids long. The germline V and J ends were trimmed by 0 bases and 4 bases, with 9 bases remaining between them. Germline V gives CDR1 MGHRA, CDR2 YSYEKL. The CDR3 bases are TGCGCCAGCAGCCAAGAGGGAGTTCCCACCGGGGAGCTGTTTTTT. It codes for CASSQEGVPTGELFF.

The chain links TRBV7-7 to TRBJ2-7; 12 bases are shared with TRBD1. From germline, CDR1 is SSHAT and CDR2 FNYEAQ (reference sequence). The CDR3 covers 15 residues. V dropped 5 bases and J dropped 1; count of bases not matched to a gene: 3. CDR3: CASSRDRGPSYEQYF. The CDR3 nucleotides are TGTGCCAGCAGCAGGGACAGGGGGCCATCCTACGAGCAGTACTTC.

This chain links TRBV5-1 with TRBJ2-3; D may be TRBD1 or TRBD2 (5 bases each). Trimming shortened V by 6 bases and J by 1 base, and 18 bases separated the two germline ends. The CDR3 is 16 amino acids. Looked up from germline, CDR1 is SGHRS and CDR2 is YFSETQ. The CDR3 loop reads CASNKDGARGTDTQYF. The CDR3 DNA reads TGCGCCAGCAACAAGGATGGGGCGAGGGGCACAGATACGCAGTATTTT.

This clone was observed once. The V gene is TRBV18, the J gene TRBJ2-7, with D unclear. Per the germline V gene, CDR1 is KGHSH and CDR2 is LQKENI. CDR3 size: 13 residues. Between the trimmed V and J ends, which lost 6 bases and 5 bases, there was a span of 14 bases. DNA of the CDR3: TGTGCCAGCTCCCTGGGCCAAAGGGACGAGCAGTACTTC. It specifies CASSLGQRDEQYF.

This clone was recorded a few times. The CDR3 bases are TGTGCCAGCAGCTTACTCACAAACATCCAAGAGACCCAGTACTTC. Its translation: CASSLLTNIQETQYF. This chain joins TRBV7-9 and TRBJ2-5; no clear D gene. CDR3 length: 15 residues. The V gene's germline CDR1 is SEHNR and CDR2 FQNEAQ (reference sequence). V was pared by 2 bases and J by 1 base, with 11 bases between.

The genes are TRBV7-2 and TRBJ1-5, with D perhaps TRBD1 (6 bases). Deletions cut 2 bases from V and 1 base from J, with 15 bases between. The CDR3 totals 17 residues. In germline, CDR1 is SGHTA, CDR2 FQGNSA. CDR3 region: CASSLRAGAGSNQPQHF. The CDR3 bases are TGTGCCAGCAGCTTAAGGGCAGGGGCCGGAAGCAATCAGCCCCAGCATTTT.

This rearrangement joins TRBV28 to TRBJ1-1, with D perhaps matching TRBD1 (6 bases). There are 15 residues in the CDR3. Germline assignment: CDR1 MDHEN and CDR2 SYDVKM. V was shortened by 3 bases and J by 4 bases, with 15 bases between the two germline ends. The CDR3 is CASSFRTLRGTEAFF. In nucleotides, the CDR3 is TGTGCCAGCAGTTTTCGAACTCTCAGGGGCACTGAAGCTTTCTTT.

V and J are TRBV7-6 and TRBJ1-1; D gene uncertain. This CDR3 comprises 14 residues. CDR1 SGHVS and CDR2 FNYEAQ come from the germline V gene. V shed 0 bases and J shed 4 bases, with 9 bases lying between them. CDR3 nucleotides: TGTGCCAGCAGCTTAGCCCTGGGTGGCACTGAAGCTTTCTTT. It specifies CASSLALGGTEAFF.

This clone was observed a handful of times. The V and J genes are TRBV7-3 and TRBJ2-7; D perhaps matches TRBD1 (6 bases). The germline V gene has CDR1 SGHTA and CDR2 FQGTGA. V lost 2 bases and J 2 bases, leaving 13 bases between the germline ends. This CDR3 has 15 residues. The CDR3 spells CASSLYPGAAYEQYF. In nucleotides, the CDR3 is TGTGCCAGCAGCTTATATCCAGGGGCGGCCTACGAGCAGTACTTC.

The chain uses TRBV11-3 and TRBJ1-5; 7 positions match TRBD1. Germline V CDR1 and CDR2: SGHNT, YENEEA. With V trimmed by 1 base and J by 4 bases, 4 bases remained unmatched. The CDR3 sequence is 15 residues long. The CDR3 DNA is TGTGCCAGCAGCTTAGCTGGGGGACAGAATCAGCCCCAGCATTTT. As protein: CASSLAGGQNQPQHF.

The chain carries TRBV6-5 and TRBJ1-1; 8 nucleotides match TRBD1. Germline CDR1 is MNHEY and CDR2 is SVGAGI. CDR3 size: 14 residues. V lost 8 bases and J lost 5; bases outside the gene matches: 10. Here the CDR3 reads CASQEDRVQTEAFF. In DNA, the CDR3 is TGTGCCAGCCAGGAGGACAGGGTTCAGACTGAAGCTTTCTTT.

V usage is TRBV10-2 and J usage is TRBJ2-7; weak D call: TRBD1 (6 bases). This CDR3 is 13 amino acids long. Germline assignment: CDR1 WSHSY and CDR2 SAAADI. Trimming left V 6 bases short and J 3 bases short, with 12 bases between. The CDR3 DNA is TGCGCCAGCAGCCGGGACACCAACTACGAGCAGTACTTC. Translated, it gives CASSRDTNYEQYF.

The chain employs TRBV28 and TRBJ2-7, with D possibly TRBD1 on 6 matching bases. Germline V gene data show CDR1 as MDHEN and CDR2 as SYDVKM. Trimming removed 4 bases at V and 6 bases at J, with 22 bases between. The CDR3 is made up of 16 amino acids. In nucleotides, the CDR3 is TGTGCCAGCAGTTCGTTTAGGGGGTCCTTTATAGCCGAGCAGTACTTC. The encoded protein is CASSSFRGSFIAEQYF.

The rearrangement uses TRBV6-1 and TRBJ2-7, with 11 bases that match TRBD1. Germline-derived CDR1 and CDR2 are MNHNS and SASEGT. With V trimmed by 7 bases and J by 6 bases, 11 bases remained unmatched. This CDR3 spans 15 amino acids. In nucleotides, the CDR3 is TGTGCCAGCACCCACATTTGGACAGGGGGCGCCGAGCAGTACTTC. This gives the protein CASTHIWTGGAEQYF.

V gene TRBV7-3 combines with J gene TRBJ2-1; D ambiguous. CDR3 length: 18 amino acids. V gave up 5 bases and J gave up 0 bases, with 20 bases separating them. Germline CDR1 reads SGHTA; CDR2 reads FQGTGA. For the CDR3, the DNA is TGTGCCAGCAGCCCAATAGCCCCCACATTGCGCTCCTACAATGAGCAGTTCTTC. Its protein is CASSPIAPTLRSYNEQFF.

The chain recombines TRBV11-2 with TRBJ1-1; tentatively, D is TRBD1 (6 bases). The germline V gene has CDR1 SGHAT and CDR2 FQNNGV. The length of the CDR3 is 15 residues. V was clipped by 4 bases and J by 3 bases, with 15 bases between them. DNA for the CDR3: TGTGCCAGCAGCTCAGGGGACAAAGCGGACACTGAAGCTTTCTTT. This translates into CASSSGDKADTEAFF.

This clone was detected ten times or more. The chain employs TRBV28 and TRBJ1-1; tentative D call: TRBD1 (5 bases). The CDR3 is 14 amino acids. Trimming removed 6 bases at V and 1 base at J, with 12 bases between. Looked up from germline, CDR1 is MDHEN and CDR2 is SYDVKM. CDR3 in DNA: TGTGCCAGCAGACAGGTTTGGGAGAACACTGAAGCTTTCTTT. Translation gives CASRQVWENTEAFF.

The V gene is TRBV19, the J gene TRBJ2-2, with 8 positions matching TRBD1. The V segment lost 3 bases and the J segment 4 bases; nucleotides outside the gene matches: 4. Germline CDR1 and CDR2: LNHDA and SQIVND (reference sequence). The CDR3 totals 15 residues. CDR3 amino acids: CASSMGTGGTGELFF. CDR3 DNA: TGTGCCAGTAGTATGGGAACAGGGGGCACCGGGGAGCTGTTTTTT.

The chain recombines TRBV6-5 with TRBJ1-4, with unresolved D. The V end was cut by 0 bases, the J end by 5 bases, with 7 bases between. The germline gives CDR1 MNHEY, CDR2 SVGAGI. The CDR3 has 14 amino acids. DNA for the CDR3: TGTGCCAGCAGTTACTCGCGTGTAAATGAAAAACTGTTTTTT. The encoded protein is CASSYSRVNEKLFF.

This chain joins TRBV6-1 and TRBJ1-6; 7 positions agree with TRBD1. This CDR3 spans 12 amino acids. The junction had 6 bases not matched to a gene; V was cut back by 5 bases and J by 14 bases. CDR1 and CDR2 (germline): MNHNS, SASEGT. In nucleotides, the CDR3 is TGTGCCAGCAGTCCGGGACAGCCCACCCTCCACTTT. This gives the protein CASSPGQPTLHF.

CDR3 DNA: TGTGCCAGCAGCTCGGGCGTCGTTAGCTCCTACAATGAGCAGTTCTTC. Translation: CASSSGVVSSYNEQFF. V and J are TRBV5-4 and TRBJ2-1; no reliable D call. Germline CDR1 and CDR2: SGHNT and YYREEE (reference sequence). The CDR3 totals 16 residues. The V gene lost 3 bases and the J gene lost 0 bases, with 13 bases spanning the gap.

There are a few counts of this clone. V usage is TRBV7-9 and J usage is TRBJ1-5; D call uncertain. The CDR3 sequence is 13 residues long. V was trimmed by 6 bases and J by 9 bases, leaving 15 bases between them. Per the germline V gene, CDR1 is SEHNR and CDR2 is FQNEAQ (reference sequence). CDR3 in amino acids: CASSSGGEMPQHF. The CDR3 nucleotides read TGTGCCAGCAGTTCCGGTGGGGAAATGCCCCAGCATTTT.

This clone was seen only once. This chain links TRBV18 with TRBJ2-7; 8 nucleotides match TRBD1. Per the germline V gene, CDR1 is KGHSH and CDR2 is LQKENI. This CDR3 has 14 amino acids. V lost 3 bases to trimming and J lost 4 bases; unmatched junction nucleotides: 5. Here the CDR3 DNA reads TGTGCCAGCTCACCGGGACAGGCAAATTACGAGCAGTACTTC. It translates to CASSPGQANYEQYF.

The V gene is TRBV6-6, the J gene TRBJ2-5; the match to TRBD2 covers 13 bases. V trimming: 0 bases; J trimming: 4 bases; junction bases outside the gene matches: 2. The germline V gene has CDR1 MNHNY and CDR2 SVGAGI (reference sequence). The CDR3 totals 16 residues. This CDR3 is CASSYSRTSGRETQYF. The CDR3 DNA sequence: TGTGCCAGCAGTTACTCGAGGACTAGCGGGAGAGAGACCCAGTACTTC.

J is TRBJ2-3 and V is TRBV11-2; D may be TRBD1 or TRBD2 (6 bases each). This CDR3 comprises 15 residues. Germline-derived CDR1 and CDR2 are SGHAT and FQNNGV. V dropped 2 bases and J dropped 5 bases, with 14 bases sitting between them. This CDR3 is CASSLRWGAIDTQYF. The CDR3 DNA sequence: TGTGCCAGCAGCTTAAGGTGGGGGGCCATAGATACGCAGTATTTT.